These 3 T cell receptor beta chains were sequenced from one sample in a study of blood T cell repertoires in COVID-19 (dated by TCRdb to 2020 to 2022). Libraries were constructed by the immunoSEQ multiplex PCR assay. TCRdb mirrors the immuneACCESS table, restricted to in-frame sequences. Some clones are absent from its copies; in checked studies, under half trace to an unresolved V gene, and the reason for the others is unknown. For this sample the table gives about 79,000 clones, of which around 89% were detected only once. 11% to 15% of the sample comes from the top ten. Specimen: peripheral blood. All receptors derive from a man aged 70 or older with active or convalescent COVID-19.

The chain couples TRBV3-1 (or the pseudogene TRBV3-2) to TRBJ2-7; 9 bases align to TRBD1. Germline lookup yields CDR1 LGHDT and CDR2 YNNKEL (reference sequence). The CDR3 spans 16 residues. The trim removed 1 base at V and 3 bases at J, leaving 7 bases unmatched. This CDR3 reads CASSQGPHRGHYEQYF. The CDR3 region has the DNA TGTGCCAGCAGCCAAGGCCCTCACAGGGGGCACTACGAGCAGTACTTC.

The CDR3, as DNA: TGTGCCAGCAGGGCCGGACAGACTGGAAACACCATATATTTT. Translation gives CASRAGQTGNTIYF. This chain uses TRBV6-6 with TRBJ1-3; TRBD1 might be the D (6 bases). The V gene lost 6 bases and the J gene lost 2 bases, with 11 bases spanning the gap. CDR1 MNHNY and CDR2 SVGAGI come from the germline V gene (reference sequence). There are 14 residues in the CDR3.

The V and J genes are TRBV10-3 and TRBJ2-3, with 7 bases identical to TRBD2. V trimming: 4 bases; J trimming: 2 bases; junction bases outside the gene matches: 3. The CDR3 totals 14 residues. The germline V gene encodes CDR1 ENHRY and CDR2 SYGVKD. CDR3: CAISGLAHTDTQYF. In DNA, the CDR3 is TGTGCCATCAGTGGACTAGCCCACACAGATACGCAGTATTTT.